A single sample is the source of the 3 T cell receptor beta chains below, sequenced in a study of patients and donors after allogeneic stem cell transplantation. TCRdb re-analysed the RT-PCR reads in MiXCR, keeping a single row per CDR3 protein. The data hold around 150,000 distinct CDR3 sequences, with approximately 40% observed a single time. Sequencing was done on a sample of blood, either unsorted or a sorted T cell fraction (not recorded which). The receptor source for this set is a human donor who was either an allogeneic HSCT recipient or a stem cell or donor lymphocyte infusion donor (not recorded which). It is not recorded whose cells these are; they may come from a transplant donor.

The rearrangement links TRBV30 to TRBJ1-1, with a possible D match to TRBD1 (6 bases). V lost 4 bases and J lost 7, with 16 bases in between. This CDR3 has 13 amino acids. CDR1 GTSNPN and CDR2 SVGIG come from the germline V gene (reference sequence). CDR3 residues: CAWTNREWDEAFF. The CDR3, as DNA: TGTGCCTGGACGAACAGGGAGTGGGATGAAGCTTTCTTT.

This sequence joins TRBV4-1 and TRBJ2-7; D may be TRBD2 (6 bases). Trimming shortened V by 0 bases and J by 6 bases, and 15 bases separated the two germline ends. The germline V gene has CDR1 MGHRA and CDR2 YSYEKL. The CDR3 is 15 amino acids. The CDR3 sequence is CASSQERRGFLEQYV. The CDR3 DNA reads TGCGCCAGCAGCCAAGAACGGCGGGGCTTTCTCGAGCAGTACGTC.

This clonotype has a handful of counts. V is TRBV20-1 and J is TRBJ1-2; TRBD1 might be the D (5 bases). The CDR3 totals 11 residues. Trimming removed 6 bases at V and 4 bases at J, with 9 bases between. Germline-derived CDR1 and CDR2 are DFQATT and SNEGSKA (reference sequence). CDR3 nucleotide sequence: TGCAGTGCCTCGACAGTCTATGGCTACACCTTC. It is translated as CSASTVYGYTF.